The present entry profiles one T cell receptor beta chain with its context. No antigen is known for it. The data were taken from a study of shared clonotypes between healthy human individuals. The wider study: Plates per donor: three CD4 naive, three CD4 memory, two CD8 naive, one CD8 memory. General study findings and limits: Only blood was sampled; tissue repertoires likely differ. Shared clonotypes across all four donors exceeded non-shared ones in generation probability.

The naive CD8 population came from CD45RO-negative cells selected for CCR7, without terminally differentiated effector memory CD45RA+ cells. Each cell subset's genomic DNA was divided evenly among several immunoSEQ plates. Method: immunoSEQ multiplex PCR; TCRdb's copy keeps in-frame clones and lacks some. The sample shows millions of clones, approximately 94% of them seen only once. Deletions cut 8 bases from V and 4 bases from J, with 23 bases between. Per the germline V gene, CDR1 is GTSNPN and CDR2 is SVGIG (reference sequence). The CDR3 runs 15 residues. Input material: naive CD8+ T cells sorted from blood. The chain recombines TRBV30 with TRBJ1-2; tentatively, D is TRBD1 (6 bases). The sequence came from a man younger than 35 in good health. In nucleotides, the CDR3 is TGTGCCGCTTGGGGGCCAGGTATTTTTGGCTATGGCTACACCTTC. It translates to CAAWGPGIFGYGYTF.